This T cell receptor (beta chain) stems from a study of blood T cell repertoires in COVID-19. This CDR3 comprises 16 residues. Germline V CDR1 and CDR2: SGDLS, YYNGEE. Unmatched junction bases numbered 6, after V lost 3 bases and J lost 2 bases. Authors' data handling: By means of reference gene primer amplification, nucleated cell counts were estimated. Here immunoSEQ multiplex PCR was the method, and the copy in TCRdb shows in-frame clones only, minus some. V and J calls and clone size are given by that table; D and trimming were obtained from the DNA. The sample has about 120,000 clones, around 84% seen once; the top ten hold approximately 3.6%.

The V and J genes are TRBV9 and TRBJ1-2, with 11 positions matching TRBD1. Sequenced sample: PBMCs or T cells enriched from blood (not recorded which). This TCR was sampled from a woman aged 25 to 39 who had recovered from COVID-19. The CDR3 sequence is CASSATDRGLNYGYTF. CDR3 in DNA: TGTGCCAGCAGCGCGACGGACAGGGGGCTGAACTATGGCTACACCTTC.